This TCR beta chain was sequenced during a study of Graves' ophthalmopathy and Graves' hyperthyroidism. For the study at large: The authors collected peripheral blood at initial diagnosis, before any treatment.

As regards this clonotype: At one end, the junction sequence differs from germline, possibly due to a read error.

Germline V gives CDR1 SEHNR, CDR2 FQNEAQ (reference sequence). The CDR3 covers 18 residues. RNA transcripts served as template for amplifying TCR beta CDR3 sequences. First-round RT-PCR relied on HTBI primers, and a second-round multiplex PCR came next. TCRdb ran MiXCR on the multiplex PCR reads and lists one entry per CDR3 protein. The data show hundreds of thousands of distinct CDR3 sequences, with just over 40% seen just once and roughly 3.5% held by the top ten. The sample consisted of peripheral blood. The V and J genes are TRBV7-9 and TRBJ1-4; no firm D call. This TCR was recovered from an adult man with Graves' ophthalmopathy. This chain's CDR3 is CASEPLEVRGATNEKLLF. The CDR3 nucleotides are TGTGCCAGCGAACCCTTAGAGGTGCGGGGTGCAACTAATGAAAAACTGCTTTTT.